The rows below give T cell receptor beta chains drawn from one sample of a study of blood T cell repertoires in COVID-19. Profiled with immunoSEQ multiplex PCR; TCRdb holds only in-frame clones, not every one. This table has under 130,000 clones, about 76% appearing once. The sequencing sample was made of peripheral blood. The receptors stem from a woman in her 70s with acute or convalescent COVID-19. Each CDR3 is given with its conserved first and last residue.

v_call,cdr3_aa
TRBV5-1,CASSLGDKHNEQFF
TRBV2,CASSTGQVTKEQYF
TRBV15,CATSRLNTEYTQYF
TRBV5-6,CASSSVAGGNYGYTF
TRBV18,CASSRGRGYEQYF
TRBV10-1,CASSETGGADTQYF
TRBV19,CASSILGQGANGYTF
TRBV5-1,CASSLATTGTEAFF
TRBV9,CASSVSLLVYGYTF
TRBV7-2,CASSAGGYRVSSHEQYF
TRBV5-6,CASSWGENGYTF
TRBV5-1,CASSLGHTGTGGGGYTF
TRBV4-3,CASSQDPSGGANTGELFF
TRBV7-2,CASSPRGGDNYGYTF
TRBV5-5,CASSLDTPGQGPRVDTQYF
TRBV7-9,CASSLYTPGKTDTQYF
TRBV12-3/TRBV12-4,CASSPTGVEQFF
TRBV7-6,CASSPRQGTEAFF
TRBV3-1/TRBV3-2,CASSQQGLEETQYF
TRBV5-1,CASSLAVAGSHEQFF
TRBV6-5,CASSYAGGGSTDTQYF
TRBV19,CASSERDNYGYTF
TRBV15,CATSRGLAGGFTGELFF
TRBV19,CASSLGRTGELFF
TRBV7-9,CASSFPGQGRRETQYF
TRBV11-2,CASSLDQGARQGSQPQHF
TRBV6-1,CASSVGNGGGPTGELFF
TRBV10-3,CAIRYRGSYEQYF
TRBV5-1,CASSLAGVYEQYF
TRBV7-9,CASSLDRSGYTF
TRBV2,CASSERTGVDEKLFF
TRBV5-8,CASSLGQAKNSPLHF
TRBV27,CASSLTPTANTEAFF
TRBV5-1,CASSSGQSNQPQHF
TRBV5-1,CASSLRTGSGTGELFF
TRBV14,CASSQGHYEQYF
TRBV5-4,CASSTGTGGWNEQYF
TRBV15,CATSRDSDTQYF
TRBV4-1,CASSQAAQGLEEKLFF
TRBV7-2,CASNPGGNTEAFF
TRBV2,CASRGQGYGYTF
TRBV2,CASSSGTFAMAFF